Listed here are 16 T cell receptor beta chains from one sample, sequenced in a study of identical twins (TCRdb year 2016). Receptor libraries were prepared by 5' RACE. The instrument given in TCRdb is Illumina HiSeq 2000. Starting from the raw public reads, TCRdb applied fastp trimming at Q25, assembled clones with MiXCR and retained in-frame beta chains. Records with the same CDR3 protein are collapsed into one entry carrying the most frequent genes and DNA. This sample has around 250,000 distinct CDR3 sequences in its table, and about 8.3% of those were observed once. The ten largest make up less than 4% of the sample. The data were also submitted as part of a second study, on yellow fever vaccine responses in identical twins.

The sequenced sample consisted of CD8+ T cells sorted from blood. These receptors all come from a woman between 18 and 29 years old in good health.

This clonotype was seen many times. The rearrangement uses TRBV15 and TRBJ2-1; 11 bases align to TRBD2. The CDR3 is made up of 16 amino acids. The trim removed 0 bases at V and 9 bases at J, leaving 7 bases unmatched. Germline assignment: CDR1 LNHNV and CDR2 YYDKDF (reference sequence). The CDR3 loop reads CATSRERLAGGIEQFF. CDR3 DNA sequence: TGTGCCACCAGCAGAGAGAGGCTAGCGGGAGGCATTGAGCAGTTCTTC.

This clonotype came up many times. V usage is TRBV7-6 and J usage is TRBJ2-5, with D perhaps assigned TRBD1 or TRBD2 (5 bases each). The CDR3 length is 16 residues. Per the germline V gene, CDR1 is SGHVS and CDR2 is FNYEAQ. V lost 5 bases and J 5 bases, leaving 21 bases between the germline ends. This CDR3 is CASSPWGPVKKETQYF. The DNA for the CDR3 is TGTGCCAGCAGCCCGTGGGGACCAGTAAAAAAGGAGACCCAGTACTTC.

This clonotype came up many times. CDR3 region: CASSQDLTDTQYF. Written as DNA, the CDR3 is TGTGCCAGCAGCCAAGATCTCACAGATACGCAGTATTTT. V gene TRBV4-2 combines with J gene TRBJ2-3; no clear D. V lost 0 bases and J lost 2, with 3 bases in between. CDR1 and CDR2 from the germline V gene are LGHNA and YNFKEQ. There are 13 residues in the CDR3.

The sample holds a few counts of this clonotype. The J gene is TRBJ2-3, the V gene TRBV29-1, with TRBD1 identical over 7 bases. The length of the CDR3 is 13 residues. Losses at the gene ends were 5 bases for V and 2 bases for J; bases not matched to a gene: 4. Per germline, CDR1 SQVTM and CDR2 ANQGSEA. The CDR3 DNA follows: TGCAGCGTTCGACAGGGATTCACAGATACGCAGTATTTT. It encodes CSVRQGFTDTQYF.

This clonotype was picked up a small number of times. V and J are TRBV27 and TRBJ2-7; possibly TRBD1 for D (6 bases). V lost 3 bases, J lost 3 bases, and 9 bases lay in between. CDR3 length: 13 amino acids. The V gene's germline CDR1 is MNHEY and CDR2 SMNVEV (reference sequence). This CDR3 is CASSFTGNYEQYF. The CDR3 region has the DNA TGTGCCAGCAGTTTCACAGGGAACTACGAGCAGTACTTC.

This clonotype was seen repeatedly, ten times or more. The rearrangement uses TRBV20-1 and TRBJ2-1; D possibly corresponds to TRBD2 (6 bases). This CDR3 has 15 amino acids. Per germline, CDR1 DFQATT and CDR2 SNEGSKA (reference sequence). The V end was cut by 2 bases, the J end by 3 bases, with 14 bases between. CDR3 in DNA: TGCAGTGCTAGACCGTGGGAGGAAGACTACAATGAGCAGTTCTTC. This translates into CSARPWEEDYNEQFF.

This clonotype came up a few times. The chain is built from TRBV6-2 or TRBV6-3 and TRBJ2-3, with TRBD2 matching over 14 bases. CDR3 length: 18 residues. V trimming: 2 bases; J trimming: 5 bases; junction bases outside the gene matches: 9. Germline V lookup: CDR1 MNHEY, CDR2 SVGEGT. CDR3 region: CASSYTKGLAGVIDTQYF. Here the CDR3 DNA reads TGTGCCAGCAGTTACACCAAGGGACTAGCGGGAGTTATAGATACGCAGTATTTT.

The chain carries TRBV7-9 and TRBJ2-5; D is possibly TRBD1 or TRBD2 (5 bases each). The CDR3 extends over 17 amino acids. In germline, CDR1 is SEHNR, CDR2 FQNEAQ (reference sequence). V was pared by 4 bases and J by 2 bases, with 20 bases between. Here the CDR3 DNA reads TGTGCCAGCAGCTCCTTGGGGGTCAGTCCGAAACAAGAGACCCAGTACTTC. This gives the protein CASSSLGVSPKQETQYF. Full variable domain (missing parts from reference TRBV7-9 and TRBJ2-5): DTGVSQNPRHKITKRGQNVTFRCDPISEHNRLYWYRQTLGQGPEFLTYFQNEAQLEKSRLLSDRFSAERPKGSFSTLEIQRTEQGDSAMYLCASSSLGVSPKQETQYFGPGTRLLVL.

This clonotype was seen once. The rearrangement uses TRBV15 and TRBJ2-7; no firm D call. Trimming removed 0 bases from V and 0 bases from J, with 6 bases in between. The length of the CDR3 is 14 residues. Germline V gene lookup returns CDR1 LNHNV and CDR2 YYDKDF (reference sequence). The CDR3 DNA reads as TGTGCCACCAGCAGAGACGTCAGCTCCTACGAGCAGTACTTC. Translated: CATSRDVSSYEQYF.

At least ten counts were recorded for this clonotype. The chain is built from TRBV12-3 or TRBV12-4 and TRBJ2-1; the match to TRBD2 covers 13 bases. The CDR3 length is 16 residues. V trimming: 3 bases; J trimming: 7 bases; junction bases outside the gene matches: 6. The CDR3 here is CASSLAGLAGKNEQFF. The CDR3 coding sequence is TGTGCCAGCAGTTTGGCGGGACTAGCGGGGAAAAATGAGCAGTTCTTC.

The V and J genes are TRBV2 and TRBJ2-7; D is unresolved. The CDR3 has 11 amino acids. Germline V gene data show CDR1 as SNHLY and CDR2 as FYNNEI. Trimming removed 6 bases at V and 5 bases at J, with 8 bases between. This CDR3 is CASRGWDEQYF. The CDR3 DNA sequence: TGTGCCAGCAGGGGGTGGGACGAGCAGTACTTC.

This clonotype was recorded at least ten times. The chain's CDR3 is CASRDGVNEAFF. The DNA for the CDR3 is TGTGCCAGCAGGGACGGGGTAAATGAAGCTTTCTTT. The rearrangement joins TRBV6-5 to TRBJ1-1; D is undetermined. The germline V and J ends were trimmed by 6 bases and 7 bases, with 12 bases remaining between them. The CDR3 sequence is 12 residues long. Per germline, CDR1 MNHEY and CDR2 SVGAGI.

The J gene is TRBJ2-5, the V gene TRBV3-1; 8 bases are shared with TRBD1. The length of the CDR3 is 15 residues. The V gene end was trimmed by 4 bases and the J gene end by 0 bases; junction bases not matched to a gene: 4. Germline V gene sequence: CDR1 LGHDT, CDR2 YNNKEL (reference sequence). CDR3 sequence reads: CASSPRQGHQETQYF. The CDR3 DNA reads TGTGCCAGCAGCCCTCGACAGGGGCACCAAGAGACCCAGTACTTC.

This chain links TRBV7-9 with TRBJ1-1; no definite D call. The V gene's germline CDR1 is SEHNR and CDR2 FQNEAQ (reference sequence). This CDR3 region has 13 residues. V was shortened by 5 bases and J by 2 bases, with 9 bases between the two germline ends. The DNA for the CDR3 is TGTGCCAGCAGCGGACTGGGAAACACTGAAGCTTTCTTT. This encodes CASSGLGNTEAFF. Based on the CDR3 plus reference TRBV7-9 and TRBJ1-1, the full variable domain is DTGVSQNPRHKITKRGQNVTFRCDPISEHNRLYWYRQTLGQGPEFLTYFQNEAQLEKSRLLSDRFSAERPKGSFSTLEIQRTEQGDSAMYLCASSGLGNTEAFFGQGTRLTVV.

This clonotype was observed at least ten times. The CDR3 is CSAMENEQFF. The CDR3 DNA reads TGCAGTGCTATGGAAAATGAGCAGTTCTTC. The V and J genes are TRBV20-1 and TRBJ2-1; D is uncertain. V lost 4 bases and J 7 bases, leaving 5 bases between the germline ends. CDR3 length: 10 amino acids. Germline assignment: CDR1 DFQATT and CDR2 SNEGSKA (reference sequence).

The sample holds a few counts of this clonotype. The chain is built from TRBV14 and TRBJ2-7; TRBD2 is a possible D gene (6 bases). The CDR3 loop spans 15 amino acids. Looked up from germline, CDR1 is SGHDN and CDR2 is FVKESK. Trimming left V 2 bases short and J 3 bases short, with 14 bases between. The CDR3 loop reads CASSQPLAGFYEQYF. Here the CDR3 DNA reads TGTGCCAGCAGCCAACCTCTGGCGGGATTCTACGAGCAGTACTTC. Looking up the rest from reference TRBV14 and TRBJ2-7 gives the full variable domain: EAGVTQFPSHSVIEKGQTVTLRCDPISGHDNLYWYRRVMGKEIKFLLHFVKESKQDESGMPNNRFLAERTGGTYSTLKVQPAELEDSGVYFCASSQPLAGFYEQYFGPGTRLTVT.